Below are 30 T cell receptor beta chains sequenced from a single sample in a study of identifying expanded T cells in peripheral blood. The protocol was immunoSEQ multiplex PCR, while the TCRdb copy is restricted to in-frame clones and leaves out a portion. The sample carries more than 85,000 clones, roughly nine tenths recorded once. The sequencing sample was made of blood. Receptors originate from a person aged 18 to 70 in good health.

The CDR3: CASSSQLLVYNEQFF. CDR3 nucleotides: TGTGCCAGCAGCTCTCAATTACTAGTTTACAATGAGCAGTTCTTC. V gene TRBV7-2 combines with J gene TRBJ2-1; D is possibly TRBD2 (5 bases). This CDR3 comprises 15 residues. The germline gives CDR1 SGHTA, CDR2 FQGNSA. V lost 4 bases, J lost 4 bases, and 14 bases lay in between.

The table lists this clone with a count of one. The rearrangement uses TRBV19 and TRBJ1-2; TRBD1 matches 8 bases. The J segment lost 8 bases and the V segment lost 7 bases, leaving 9 bases of the junction unmatched. From germline, CDR1 is LNHDA and CDR2 SQIVND (reference sequence). There are 13 residues in the CDR3. This CDR3 is CASTKDRVGGYTF. The DNA of the CDR3 is TGTGCCAGTACCAAGGACAGGGTTGGCGGCTACACCTTC.

V gene TRBV6-1 combines with J gene TRBJ2-3; D perhaps matches TRBD2 (5 bases). With 6 bases removed from V and 0 bases from J, the gap between germline ends came to 13 bases. The CDR3 has 15 residues. CDR1 is MNHNS, CDR2 SASEGT, per germline. Written as DNA, the CDR3 is TGTGCCAGCAGACGGAGCGGAACCAGCACAGATACGCAGTATTTT. The encoded protein is CASRRSGTSTDTQYF.

This chain connects TRBV28 to TRBJ2-7; D not resolved. The V end lost 5 bases, the J end lost 0 bases, and 11 bases lay between the germline ends. This CDR3 is 14 amino acids long. Germline CDR1 and CDR2: MDHEN and SYDVKM. CDR3 sequence (DNA): TGTGCCAGCAGTGTACCACCTGCCTCCTACGAGCAGTACTTC. Protein sequence: CASSVPPASYEQYF.

The rearrangement joins TRBV18 to TRBJ2-3, with D perhaps TRBD2 (7 bases). The CDR3 contains 15 residues. The V end lost 5 bases, the J end lost 0 bases, and 12 bases lay between the germline ends. Germline V gene data show CDR1 as KGHSH and CDR2 as LQKENI. CDR3 protein: CASSARGPSTDTQYF. The DNA for the CDR3 is TGTGCCAGCTCAGCGCGGGGGCCGAGCACAGATACGCAGTATTTT. The complete variable domain, with remaining parts taken from reference TRBV18 and TRBJ2-3, reads NAGVMQNPRHLVRRRGQEARLRCSPMKGHSHVYWYRQLPEEGLKFMVYLQKENIIDESGMPKERFSAEFPKEGPSILRIQQVVRGDSAAYFCASSARGPSTDTQYFGPGTRLTVL.

The rearrangement links TRBV7-2 to TRBJ1-3; D might be TRBD1 (6 bases). This CDR3 is built from 13 residues. CDR1 is SGHTA and CDR2 is FQGNSA in the germline V gene. V dropped 5 bases and J dropped 4 bases, with 9 bases sitting between them. CDR3 amino acids: CASSTGQGNTIYF. In DNA, the CDR3 is TGTGCCAGCAGCACCGGACAGGGAAACACCATATATTTT.

CDR3 residues: CASSLAGTRDYGYTF. CDR3 coding DNA: TGTGCCAGCAGCTTGGCCGGGACGAGGGACTATGGCTACACCTTC. The chain carries TRBV5-5 and TRBJ1-2, with D possibly matching TRBD1 (5 bases). The germline V gene encodes CDR1 SGHKS and CDR2 YYEKEE (reference sequence). The CDR3 has 15 amino acids. V dropped 0 bases and J dropped 3 bases, with 12 bases sitting between them. Full variable domain (rest looked up from reference TRBV5-5 and TRBJ1-2): DAGVTQSPTHLIKTRGQQVTLRCSPISGHKSVSWYQQVLGQGPQFIFQYYEKEERGRGNFPDRFSARQFPNYSSELNVNALLLGDSALYLCASSLAGTRDYGYTFGSGTRLTVV.

There are a few counts of this clone. V and J are TRBV27 and TRBJ2-2; D is possibly TRBD2 (6 bases). Germline CDR1 is MNHEY and CDR2 is SMNVEV (reference sequence). V was trimmed by 6 bases and J by 11 bases, leaving 22 bases between them. The CDR3 spans 15 residues. Written as DNA, the CDR3 is TGTGCCAGCAGCCCGGGTGGAGGGGAGGCGAGCGAGCTGTTTTTT. It is translated as CASSPGGGEASELFF.

This sequence joins TRBV7-2 and TRBJ2-1; D is ambiguous. The V and J ends lost 7 bases and 8 bases respectively, with 9 bases between them. Germline CDR1 is SGHTA and CDR2 is FQGNSA. This CDR3 region has 11 residues. CDR3 region: CASTRAHEQFF. The CDR3 DNA reads TGTGCCAGCACCCGGGCCCATGAGCAGTTCTTC. The full variable domain, rest sourced from reference TRBV7-2 and TRBJ2-1, is GAGVSQSPSNKVTEKGKDVELRCDPISGHTALYWYRQSLGQGLEFLIYFQGNSAPDKSGLPSDRFSAERTGGSVSTLTIQRTQQEDSAVYLCASTRAHEQFFGPGTRLTVL.

The CDR3 sequence is CASSPMTADTEAFF. The DNA for the CDR3 is TGTGCCAGCTCCCCGATGACAGCCGACACTGAAGCTTTCTTT. The chain uses TRBV18 and TRBJ1-1, with a possible D match to TRBD1 (5 bases). Germline V gives CDR1 KGHSH, CDR2 LQKENI. V lost 6 bases and J lost 3, with 14 bases in between. The CDR3 contains 14 residues.

The rearrangement links TRBV4-2 to TRBJ1-5; D gene uncertain. The V gene's germline CDR1 is LGHNA and CDR2 YNFKEQ. CDR3 length: 12 residues. V was clipped by 2 bases and J by 5 bases, with 4 bases between them. CDR3 DNA sequence: TGTGCCAGCAGCCAACCGCATCAGCCCCAGCATTTT. This gives the protein CASSQPHQPQHF.

The gene calls are TRBV6-4 and TRBJ2-3, with D unclear. This CDR3 is 12 amino acids long. Between the trimmed V and J ends, which lost 0 bases and 6 bases, there was a span of 4 bases. The germline CDR1 and CDR2 sequences are MRHNA and SNTAGT. The CDR3 DNA reads as TGTGCCAGCAGTGACTCAGGGGATACGCAGTATTTT. Protein product: CASSDSGDTQYF.

This chain connects TRBV5-6 to TRBJ1-2, with D uncertain. The germline gives CDR1 SGHDT, CDR2 YYEEEE. The CDR3 is 13 amino acids. The ends were cut back, 2 bases at V and 8 bases at J, with 13 bases in the middle. CDR3 sequence (DNA): TGTGCCAGCAGCTTACTTAGACAAATAGGCTACACCTTC. As protein: CASSLLRQIGYTF.

The chain has TRBV18 and TRBJ2-7, with 14 bases identical to TRBD2. The CDR3 has 14 residues. The germline V gene has CDR1 KGHSH and CDR2 LQKENI. V was clipped by 5 bases and J by 6 bases; unmatched bases: 3. CDR3 loop: CASSAGTSGSEQYF. The DNA of the CDR3 is TGTGCCAGCTCAGCCGGGACTAGCGGGAGCGAGCAGTACTTC.

The V and J genes are TRBV27 and TRBJ1-5; tentative D call: TRBD1 (6 bases). Trimming took 2 bases from V and 4 from J, leaving 12 bases between them. There are 15 residues in the CDR3. Looked up from germline, CDR1 is MNHEY and CDR2 is SMNVEV (reference sequence). The CDR3 spells CASSLVGGRNQPQHF. The DNA of the CDR3 is TGTGCCAGCAGTTTAGTTGGGGGGCGAAATCAGCCCCAGCATTTT.

The rearrangement links TRBV2 to TRBJ2-5; the D call may be TRBD1 or TRBD2 (5 bases each). The CDR3 runs to 14 residues. Germline CDR1 SNHLY, CDR2 FYNNEI. Trimming took 4 bases from V and 1 from J, leaving 10 bases between them. The CDR3 DNA follows: TGTGCCAGCAGTGGCCGGGACGGCCAAGAGACCCAGTACTTC. This sequence encodes CASSGRDGQETQYF.

In DNA, the CDR3 is TGCAGCGTTGTTGGGGGGTCGAACACCGGGGAGCTGTTTTTT. Translation gives CSVVGGSNTGELFF. The chain combines TRBV29-1 with TRBJ2-2; weak D call: TRBD2 (6 bases). This CDR3 spans 14 amino acids. The germline CDR1 and CDR2 sequences are SQVTM and ANQGSEA. Deletions cut 4 bases from V and 0 bases from J, with 9 bases between.

J is TRBJ1-6 and V is TRBV30; D ambiguous. V was clipped by 3 bases and J by 9 bases, with 12 bases between them. This CDR3 region has 13 residues. The germline V gene has CDR1 GTSNPN and CDR2 SVGIG (reference sequence). CDR3 DNA sequence: TGTGCCTGGAGCTACTACCTGGGTTCACCCCTCCACTTT. Translating it yields CAWSYYLGSPLHF. The variable domain in full, with the rest retrieved from reference TRBV30 and TRBJ1-6, is SQTIHQWPATLVQPVGSPLSLECTVEGTSNPNLYWYRQAAGRGLQLLFYSVGIGQISSEVPQNLSASRPQDRQFILSSKKLLLSDSGFYLCAWSYYLGSPLHFGNGTRLTVT.

This chain connects TRBV28 to TRBJ2-1; 8 bases are shared with TRBD2. The length of the CDR3 is 13 residues. The junction had 7 bases not matched to a gene; V was cut back by 5 bases and J by 10 bases. Germline V gives CDR1 MDHEN, CDR2 SYDVKM. CDR3 in amino acids: CASSSGSMEEQFF. In DNA, the CDR3 is TGTGCCAGCAGTAGCGGGAGTATGGAGGAGCAGTTCTTC.

The chain combines TRBV11-2 with TRBJ1-5; D remains unclear. This CDR3 is 11 amino acids long. Germline values: CDR1 SGHAT, CDR2 FQNNGV. V lost 0 bases and J lost 9, with 3 bases in between. The chain's CDR3 is CASSLDGPQHF. The CDR3 DNA is TGTGCCAGCAGCTTAGATGGGCCCCAGCATTTT.

CDR3 loop: CASSKARGEAKNIQYF. CDR3 DNA: TGTGCCAGCAGCAAAGCAAGGGGGGAGGCCAAAAACATTCAGTACTTC. This chain connects TRBV21-1 to TRBJ2-4. TRBV21-1 is given as a pseudogene. This CDR3 comprises 16 residues.

The chain combines TRBV5-5 with TRBJ2-2; a weak D match, TRBD1 (6 bases). Germline V lookup: CDR1 SGHKS, CDR2 YYEKEE (reference sequence). Trimming stripped 5 bases from V and 1 base from J, with 15 bases between. The CDR3 is 16 amino acids. The chain's CDR3 is CASSPTGNWNTGELFF. The CDR3 DNA is TGTGCCAGCAGTCCCACAGGGAATTGGAACACCGGGGAGCTGTTTTTT.

V is TRBV5-6 and J is TRBJ1-2; perhaps TRBD1 as D (6 bases). Trimming pared 3 bases from V and 7 bases from J, leaving 19 bases between. The germline CDR1 and CDR2 sequences are SGHDT and YYEEEE. This CDR3 is 15 amino acids long. The CDR3 loop reads CASSWTEGPRVGYTF. CDR3 DNA: TGTGCCAGCAGCTGGACAGAGGGGCCTCGGGTTGGCTACACCTTC. The whole variable domain, filled in from reference TRBV5-6 and TRBJ1-2, reads DAGVTQSPTHLIKTRGQQVTLRCSPKSGHDTVSWYQQALGQGPQFIFQYYEEEERQRGNFPDRFSGHQFPNYSSELNVNALLLGDSALYLCASSWTEGPRVGYTFGSGTRLTVV.

This clone was counted once. This sequence joins TRBV19 and TRBJ1-3, with D tentatively TRBD1 (6 bases). V lost 8 bases and J lost 0, with 8 bases in between. CDR1 and CDR2 from the germline V gene are LNHDA and SQIVND (reference sequence). The CDR3 covers 13 residues. Written as DNA, the CDR3 is TGTGCCAGTGGACAGTTCTCTGGAAACACCATATATTTT. Translated: CASGQFSGNTIYF.

The chain uses TRBV6-1 and TRBJ2-3; D is unclear. Germline values: CDR1 MNHNS, CDR2 SASEGT. Trimming pared 0 bases from V and 0 bases from J, leaving 10 bases between. The CDR3 spans 16 residues. The CDR3 DNA is TGTGCCAGCAGTGAAGCCCTCGGCACTAGCACAGATACGCAGTATTTT. Translated, it gives CASSEALGTSTDTQYF.

This sequence joins TRBV4-2 and TRBJ2-3; 12 nucleotides align to TRBD2. V shed 4 bases, J shed 11 bases, and the junction held 10 bases outside the gene matches. Germline CDR1 LGHNA, CDR2 YNFKEQ. This CDR3 is built from 15 residues. This CDR3 reads CASSPTSGSFNMQYF. The CDR3 DNA follows: TGTGCCAGCAGCCCGACTAGCGGGAGTTTTAATATGCAGTATTTT.

This clone has more than one count but fewer than ten. The V call is TRBV19, the J call TRBJ2-3; 9 bases are shared with TRBD1. CDR3 size: 17 residues. The junction had 12 bases not matched to a gene; V was cut back by 3 bases and J by 5 bases. From germline, CDR1 is LNHDA and CDR2 SQIVND (reference sequence). The chain's CDR3 is CASSIQGHRGQRDTQYF. CDR3 in DNA: TGTGCCAGTAGTATCCAAGGACACAGGGGGCAAAGAGATACGCAGTATTTT.

The rearrangement links TRBV6-1 to TRBJ1-3; no reliable D call. The CDR3 runs 15 residues. CDR1 MNHNS and CDR2 SASEGT come from the germline V gene. V lost 8 bases and J 4 bases, leaving 18 bases between the germline ends. This CDR3 reads CASSVAGKGGNTIYF. The CDR3 DNA is TGTGCCAGCTCCGTTGCGGGAAAAGGGGGAAACACCATATATTTT.

V and J are TRBV18 and TRBJ2-2; 9 bases fit TRBD2. The CDR3 is 17 residues long. Trimming took 1 base from V and 3 from J; bases not matched to a gene: 6. Looked up from germline, CDR1 is KGHSH and CDR2 is LQKENI. DNA for the CDR3: TGTGCCAGCTCACCACAGGGTCTAGCGGGACACACCGGGGAGCTGTTTTTT. It specifies CASSPQGLAGHTGELFF.

The chain combines TRBV2 with TRBJ2-3; a possible D gene is TRBD2 (6 bases). The CDR3 contains 15 residues. Trimming shortened V by 8 bases and J by 2 bases, and 17 bases separated the two germline ends. Germline CDR1 reads SNHLY; CDR2 reads FYNNEI. The DNA of the CDR3 is TGTGCCAGCCCCCCGGGGCTAGCGAACACAGATACGCAGTATTTT. Protein: CASPPGLANTDTQYF.